Following are 23 T cell receptor beta chains from one sample sequenced in a study of STAT5B mutations in CD4+ large granular lymphocyte leukemia. Only in-frame clones appear in the TCRdb table, and some are missing; sequencing was by immunoSEQ multiplex PCR. The sample shows about 29,000 clones, 65% to 85% of them seen only once. Sequenced: CD4+ T cells from blood buffy coats. These receptors came from a human donor in good health.

This clone turned up a few times. The CDR3 spells CASSFLEQGAVNTEAFF. The CDR3 coding sequence is TGTGCCAGCAGCTTCTTGGAGCAGGGGGCGGTGAACACTGAAGCTTTCTTT. The gene calls are TRBV7-9 and TRBJ1-1; 8 positions match TRBD1. V was pared by 3 bases and J by 0 bases, with 9 bases of the junction left unmatched. There are 17 residues in the CDR3. The germline CDR1 and CDR2 sequences are SEHNR and FQNEAQ (reference sequence).

The chain links TRBV6-5 to TRBJ1-4, with a weak D call TRBD1 (6 bases). Per germline, CDR1 MNHEY and CDR2 SVGAGI. V was cut by 0 bases and J by 6 bases, with 11 bases left in between. This CDR3 comprises 15 residues. This chain's CDR3 is CASSYSRQGYEKLFF. In DNA, the CDR3 is TGTGCCAGCAGTTACTCGAGGCAGGGGTATGAAAAACTGTTTTTT.

The chain couples TRBV7-2 to TRBJ2-2; perhaps TRBD2 as D (7 bases). CDR1 and CDR2 (germline): SGHTA, FQGNSA. With 1 base removed from V and 5 bases from J, the gap between germline ends came to 14 bases. This CDR3 has 16 amino acids. The CDR3 nucleotides are TGTGCCAGCAGCTTAGAGGGGGGGCAAAGAACCGGGGAGCTGTTTTTT. It encodes CASSLEGGQRTGELFF.

The rearrangement links TRBV6-5 to TRBJ2-7; possibly TRBD1 for D (5 bases). Trimming cost V 0 bases and J 2 bases, with 8 bases left between them. CDR3 length: 14 residues. The germline CDR1 and CDR2 sequences are MNHEY and SVGAGI. The CDR3 nucleotides read TGTGCCAGCAGTTACTCTATAGGGGCCTACGAGCAGTACTTC. Its protein is CASSYSIGAYEQYF.

This chain uses TRBV7-9 with TRBJ2-3; perhaps TRBD2 as D (5 bases). Trimming removed 11 bases at V and 6 bases at J, with 9 bases between. The CDR3 length is 10 residues. Per the germline V gene, CDR1 is SEHNR and CDR2 is FQNEAQ (reference sequence). CDR3 coding DNA: TGTGCCCCGGGAACGGATACGCAGTATTTT. Protein sequence: CAPGTDTQYF. The whole variable domain, remainder taken from reference TRBV7-9 and TRBJ2-3, is DTGVSQNPRHKITKRGQNVTFRCDPISEHNRLYWYRQTLGQGPEFLTYFQNEAQLEKSRLLSDRFSAERPKGSFSTLEIQRTEQGDSAMYLCAPGTDTQYFGPGTRLTVL.

This clone appeared once. The CDR3 is CASSLMTGEPQHF. Here the CDR3 DNA reads TGTGCCAGCAGCTTAATGACAGGGGAGCCCCAGCATTTT. The chain carries TRBV7-2 and TRBJ1-5; 8 bases are shared with TRBD1. CDR3 length: 13 residues. The trim removed 2 bases at V and 8 bases at J, leaving 2 bases unmatched. Germline V lookup: CDR1 SGHTA, CDR2 FQGNSA.

This chain links TRBV7-2 with TRBJ2-5; 7 positions agree with TRBD1. The CDR3 consists of 17 residues. Trimming at V came to 2 bases and at J to 2 bases, leaving 11 bases not matched to a gene. Germline CDR1 is SGHTA and CDR2 is FQGNSA. The CDR3 loop is CASSLQGGLMLQETQYF. CDR3 sequence (DNA): TGTGCCAGCAGCTTACAAGGGGGCCTTATGCTACAAGAGACCCAGTACTTC.

The chain links TRBV6-6 to TRBJ2-1, with 16 bases fitting TRBD2. The germline gives CDR1 MNHNY, CDR2 SVGAGI (reference sequence). The CDR3 is 16 amino acids. The J segment lost 9 bases and the V segment lost 6 bases, leaving 8 bases of the junction unmatched. The CDR3 nucleotides read TGTGCCAGCAGCTTCGGGACTAGCGGGGGGGCTGTTGAGCAGTTCTTC. It is translated as CASSFGTSGGAVEQFF.

The chain employs TRBV29-1 and TRBJ1-2; tentative D call: TRBD1 (6 bases). The CDR3 runs to 12 residues. Trimming removed 7 bases from V and 4 bases from J, with 13 bases in between. Per germline, CDR1 SQVTM and CDR2 ANQGSEA. This chain's CDR3 is CSGDDRTYGYTF. The CDR3 nucleotides are TGCAGCGGTGACGACAGGACCTATGGCTACACCTTC. The full variable domain, with the rest looked up from reference TRBV29-1 and TRBJ1-2, is SAVISQKPSRDICQRGTSLTIQCQVDSQVTMMFWYRQQPGQSLTLIATANQGSEATYESGFVIDKFPISRPNLTFSTLTVSNMSPEDSSIYLCSGDDRTYGYTFGSGTRLTVV.

The chain combines TRBV14 with TRBJ2-1; D gene uncertain. Germline-derived CDR1 and CDR2 are SGHDN and FVKESK. CDR3 length: 11 residues. The ends were cut back, 4 bases at V and 13 bases at J, with 11 bases in the middle. The CDR3 sequence: CASSLFEDQFF. For the CDR3, the DNA is TGTGCCAGCAGCCTTTTTGAGGATCAGTTCTTC.

This chain uses TRBV7-2 with TRBJ1-5; possibly TRBD1 for D (6 bases). Germline CDR1 is SGHTA and CDR2 is FQGNSA. The CDR3 has 14 amino acids. Trimming pared 5 bases from V and 6 bases from J, leaving 14 bases between. The CDR3 reads CASSRLQGAQPQHF. Here the CDR3 DNA reads TGTGCCAGCAGCCGGCTACAGGGAGCTCAGCCCCAGCATTTT.

V and J are TRBV6-6 and TRBJ1-1, with D possibly being TRBD1 (5 bases). Trimming took off 6 bases at V and 4 bases at J, with 15 bases between the two ends. Per the germline V gene, CDR1 is MNHNY and CDR2 is SVGAGI (reference sequence). This CDR3 region has 14 residues. CDR3 in amino acids: CASRVGGSGTEAFF. The DNA for the CDR3 is TGTGCCAGCAGGGTCGGGGGATCGGGCACTGAAGCTTTCTTT.

The chain carries TRBV6-5 and TRBJ2-5; D is undetermined. CDR1 is MNHEY and CDR2 is SVGAGI in the germline V gene. The length of the CDR3 is 11 residues. V was clipped by 5 bases and J by 3 bases, with 4 bases between them. The CDR3 DNA reads TGTGCCAGCAGTCGTAAAGAGACCCAGTACTTC. It translates to CASSRKETQYF.

The V and J genes are TRBV18 and TRBJ2-2; no reliable D call. The CDR3 sequence is 16 residues long. V was pared by 0 bases and J by 2 bases, with 10 bases between. Germline values: CDR1 KGHSH, CDR2 LQKENI. In DNA form, the CDR3 reads TGTGCCAGCTCACCACCCCAGAGAACCAACACCGGGGAGCTGTTTTTT. This translates into CASSPPQRTNTGELFF. The complete variable domain, with remaining parts taken from reference TRBV18 and TRBJ2-2, reads NAGVMQNPRHLVRRRGQEARLRCSPMKGHSHVYWYRQLPEEGLKFMVYLQKENIIDESGMPKERFSAEFPKEGPSILRIQQVVRGDSAAYFCASSPPQRTNTGELFFGEGSRLTVL.

This clone was seen more than once but under ten times. The rearrangement links TRBV12-5 to TRBJ1-6, with D perhaps matching TRBD1 (5 bases). V was shortened by 2 bases and J by 9 bases, with 17 bases between the two germline ends. This CDR3 spans 16 amino acids. The V gene's germline CDR1 is LGHNT and CDR2 FRNRAP. CDR3 in amino acids: CASGLSNQGLSSPLHF. The CDR3, as DNA: TGTGCTAGTGGTTTGTCCAATCAGGGTCTCTCTTCACCCCTCCACTTT.

This chain links TRBV5-6 with TRBJ2-5, with a tentative D call TRBD2 (5 bases). This CDR3 comprises 14 residues. Germline CDR1 SGHDT, CDR2 YYEEEE. V lost 2 bases to trimming and J lost 1 base, with 9 bases between them. CDR3: CASSLRGLQETQYF. Written as DNA, the CDR3 is TGTGCCAGCAGCTTACGAGGGCTCCAAGAGACCCAGTACTTC. The variable domain in full, with the rest retrieved from reference TRBV5-6 and TRBJ2-5, is DAGVTQSPTHLIKTRGQQVTLRCSPKSGHDTVSWYQQALGQGPQFIFQYYEEEERQRGNFPDRFSGHQFPNYSSELNVNALLLGDSALYLCASSLRGLQETQYFGPGTRLLVL.

The chain is built from TRBV2 and TRBJ1-5; D is undetermined. This CDR3 is 14 amino acids long. V was pared by 2 bases and J by 4 bases, with 9 bases between. CDR1 is SNHLY and CDR2 is FYNNEI in the germline V gene. As DNA, the CDR3 is TGTGCCAGCAGTGAAATCCAGGAAAATCAGCCCCAGCATTTT. Its protein product is CASSEIQENQPQHF.

V and J are TRBV5-1 and TRBJ1-4; TRBD1 matches at 7 bases. The CDR3 runs 14 residues. CDR1 is SGHRS, CDR2 YFSETQ, per germline. The V and J ends lost 3 bases and 4 bases, in that order; junction bases with no gene match: 3. This chain's CDR3 is CASSSGQNNEKLFF. The CDR3 DNA is TGCGCCAGCAGCTCGGGACAGAATAATGAAAAACTGTTTTTT.

With respect to this clone: An end of the junction does not agree with germline; a read error may underlie this. This rearrangement joins TRBV7-9 to TRBJ2-4; 7 bases map to TRBD1. CDR1 is SEHNR, CDR2 FQNEAQ, per germline (reference sequence). The CDR3 loop spans 13 amino acids. As DNA, the CDR3 is TGTGCCAGCAGTTTAGCCCAGGGGGACATTCAGTACTTC. Translated, it gives CASSLAQGDIQYF. Combining the CDR3 with reference TRBV7-9 and TRBJ2-4 gives the whole variable domain DTGVSQNPRHKITKRGQNVTFRCDPISEHNRLYWYRQTLGQGPEFLTYFQNEAQLEKSRLLSDRFSAERPKGSFSTLEIQRTEQGDSAMYLCASSLAQGDIQYFGAGTRLSVL.

This chain connects TRBV4-3 to TRBJ1-6; weak D call: TRBD1 (6 bases). From germline, CDR1 is LGHNA and CDR2 YSLEER. V was shortened by 4 bases and J by 9 bases, with 25 bases between the two germline ends. This CDR3 is 18 amino acids long. The CDR3 DNA reads TGCGCCAGCAGCCCGAACCTCGTGGGGGCCGATCCTCGTTCACCCCTCCACTTT. Amino acids: CASSPNLVGADPRSPLHF.

The gene calls are TRBV28 and TRBJ1-3; D may be TRBD1 (5 bases). The V gene's germline CDR1 is MDHEN and CDR2 SYDVKM. The CDR3 runs 16 residues. The germline V and J ends were trimmed by 7 bases and 6 bases, with 22 bases remaining between them. CDR3 amino acids: CASIPWGRGEANTIYF. The CDR3 region has the DNA TGTGCCAGCATCCCTTGGGGTAGGGGAGAAGCAAACACCATATATTTT.

V and J are TRBV7-2 and TRBJ1-1; D uncertain. Trimming left V 2 bases short and J 8 bases short, with 9 bases between. The germline V gene has CDR1 SGHTA and CDR2 FQGNSA. CDR3 length equals 12 residues. The CDR3 DNA follows: TGTGCCAGCAGCTTACGGGCAGTAGAAGCTTTCTTT. As protein: CASSLRAVEAFF. Full variable domain (outside the CDR3, taken from reference TRBV7-2 and TRBJ1-1): GAGVSQSPSNKVTEKGKDVELRCDPISGHTALYWYRQSLGQGLEFLIYFQGNSAPDKSGLPSDRFSAERTGGSVSTLTIQRTQQEDSAVYLCASSLRAVEAFFGQGTRLTVV.

The chain has TRBV7-2 and TRBJ2-7; 9 bases are a match to TRBD2. V dropped 4 bases and J dropped 0; count of bases not matched to a gene: 4. The CDR3 contains 15 residues. From germline, CDR1 is SGHTA and CDR2 FQGNSA. The CDR3 reads CASSSIAGVSYEQYV. The CDR3 DNA reads TGTGCCAGCAGCTCCATAGCGGGGGTCTCCTACGAGCAGTACGTC.